The next 14 T cell receptor beta chains were all read from a single sample in a study of T cell repertoires in cytomegalovirus infection. TCRdb used MiXCR to reprocess the reads, holding one entry per CDR3 protein. The sample contains 200,000 to 250,000 distinct CDR3 sequences, roughly 6.5% of which appear only once. The sequenced sample was PBMCs. These TCRs come from a human donor in good health (CMV status not recorded). Some clones in this sample may be carry-over from other donors' samples.

This clonotype has a count of ten or more. The V and J genes are TRBV7-9 and TRBJ1-2, with D maybe TRBD1 (6 bases). The CDR3 contains 18 residues. Trimming took off 5 bases at V and 4 bases at J, with 26 bases between the two ends. CDR1 is SEHNR, CDR2 FQNEAQ, per germline (reference sequence). CDR3 in DNA: TGTGCCAGCAGCCCGTCCATCTCGACGAGGGACATCCGCTATGGCTACACCTTC. Translating gives CASSPSISTRDIRYGYTF.

This clonotype was recorded at least ten times. This rearrangement joins TRBV28 to TRBJ2-1, with a weak D call TRBD1 (6 bases). Germline CDR1 is MDHEN and CDR2 is SYDVKM. V lost 4 bases and J lost 4, with 11 bases in between. CDR3 length: 14 amino acids. The CDR3 here is CASSSRDRYNEQFF. The CDR3 coding sequence is TGTGCCAGCAGTTCCCGAGACAGGTACAATGAGCAGTTCTTC.

The table lists this clonotype with a few counts. This chain connects TRBV20-1 to TRBJ2-3; the D gene is possibly TRBD2 (5 bases). The CDR3 has 13 residues. Germline V gene sequence: CDR1 DFQATT, CDR2 SNEGSKA (reference sequence). Trimming cost V 4 bases and J 6 bases, with 14 bases left between them. Here the CDR3 reads CSAIKEERDTQYF. CDR3 DNA: TGCAGTGCTATTAAGGAGGAACGGGATACGCAGTATTTT.

The rearrangement joins TRBV6-2 or TRBV6-3 to TRBJ1-6, with TRBD1 identical over 7 bases. Germline CDR1 is MNHEY and CDR2 is SVGEGT. CDR3 length: 14 amino acids. V shed 6 bases, J shed 6 bases, and the junction held 5 bases outside the gene matches. CDR3 in amino acids: CASSRRDSNSPLHF. DNA of the CDR3: TGTGCCAGCAGCCGTAGGGACAGTAATTCACCCCTCCACTTT.

This clonotype has just a few counts. The chain is built from TRBV7-9 and TRBJ2-2; D may correspond to TRBD1 or TRBD2 (5 bases each). V was shortened by 5 bases and J by 6 bases, with 10 bases between the two germline ends. Germline CDR1 SEHNR, CDR2 FQNEAQ (reference sequence). The CDR3 spans 13 residues. The CDR3 bases are TGTGCCAGCAGCCCCGAGGGGTCCGGGGAGCTGTTTTTT. Its translation is CASSPEGSGELFF.

This clonotype was observed at least ten times. This sequence joins TRBV2 and TRBJ2-4; TRBD2 might be the D (6 bases). V lost 6 bases to trimming and J lost 5 bases, with 11 bases between them. The CDR3 covers 13 residues. The V gene's germline CDR1 is SNHLY and CDR2 FYNNEI. CDR3 loop: CASSLPGENIQYF. The CDR3 nucleotides read TGTGCCAGCAGCCTCCCGGGGGAAAACATTCAGTACTTC.

This clonotype was observed at least ten times. The V and J genes are TRBV7-2 and TRBJ1-1, with 8 bases identical to TRBD1. The V and J ends lost 5 bases and 4 bases, in that order; junction bases with no gene match: 3. The CDR3 sequence is 13 residues long. Germline CDR1 and CDR2: SGHTA and FQGNSA. CDR3 nucleotides: TGTGCCAGCAGCGGTGGGACAGGCACTGAAGCTTTCTTT. The encoded protein is CASSGGTGTEAFF.

This clonotype showed up many times. The chain links TRBV29-1 to TRBJ1-2, with 10 bases that match TRBD1. This CDR3 contains 16 residues. Trimming at V came to 4 bases and at J to 0 bases, leaving 8 bases not matched to a gene. Germline CDR1 is SQVTM and CDR2 is ANQGSEA. CDR3 residues: CSVVRDRGSANYGYTF. CDR3 sequence (DNA): TGCAGCGTTGTTCGGGACAGGGGTTCAGCTAACTATGGCTACACCTTC. Full variable domain (remainder filled in from reference TRBV29-1 and TRBJ1-2): SAVISQKPSRDICQRGTSLTIQCQVDSQVTMMFWYRQQPGQSLTLIATANQGSEATYESGFVIDKFPISRPNLTFSTLTVSNMSPEDSSIYLCSVVRDRGSANYGYTFGSGTRLTVV.

Many counts were recorded for this clonotype. CDR3 nucleotides: TGTGCCAGCAGCTTATATAAGTTGGGGGTCGTTTTCACAGATACGCAGTATTTT. Translated: CASSLYKLGVVFTDTQYF. The rearrangement uses TRBV7-8 and TRBJ2-3, with D perhaps assigned TRBD1 or TRBD2 (5 bases each). The germline V gene has CDR1 SGHVS and CDR2 FQNEAQ. The CDR3 sequence is 18 residues long. The germline V and J ends were trimmed by 2 bases and 2 bases, with 20 bases remaining between them.

This clonotype was seen once. The rearrangement uses TRBV5-1 and TRBJ1-4; D possibly corresponds to TRBD1 (5 bases). This CDR3 comprises 14 residues. V was cut by 3 bases and J by 5 bases, with 11 bases left in between. The germline V gene encodes CDR1 SGHRS and CDR2 YFSETQ. CDR3 sequence (DNA): TGCGCCAGCAGCTCCGGACAACCCAATGAAAAACTGTTTTTT. Its protein product is CASSSGQPNEKLFF.

In its sample, this clonotype was seen many times. The chain carries TRBV7-2 and TRBJ2-1; D gene ambiguous. The V end was cut by 5 bases, the J end by 6 bases, with 8 bases between. This CDR3 spans 12 amino acids. CDR1 and CDR2 (germline): SGHTA, FQGNSA. CDR3 nucleotide sequence: TGTGCCAGCAGCCCCCCCTTCAATGAGCAGTTCTTC. Amino acid sequence: CASSPPFNEQFF.

In this sample, this clonotype turned up many times. The J gene is TRBJ1-1, the V gene TRBV6-2 or TRBV6-3, with D hard to call. Germline-derived CDR1 and CDR2 are MNHEY and SVGEGT. CDR3 length: 11 residues. The V end lost 6 bases, the J end lost 5 bases, and 7 bases lay between the germline ends. The DNA for the CDR3 is TGTGCCAGCAGAGACCGGACTGAAGCTTTCTTT. This codes for CASRDRTEAFF.

The sample holds many counts of this clonotype. This rearrangement joins TRBV19 to TRBJ2-3; 8 nucleotides agree with TRBD1. The V gene end was trimmed by 5 bases and the J gene end by 4 bases; junction bases not matched to a gene: 8. Looked up from germline, CDR1 is LNHDA and CDR2 is SQIVND (reference sequence). The length of the CDR3 is 15 residues. The CDR3 protein is CASSSTGDLSDTQYF. CDR3 bases: TGTGCCAGTAGTTCGACAGGGGATTTATCAGATACGCAGTATTTT.

This clonotype was counted ten times or more. The rearrangement links TRBV7-8 to TRBJ2-2, with TRBD2 matching 13 bases. The trim removed 6 bases at V and 6 bases at J, leaving 10 bases unmatched. This CDR3 has 17 residues. The germline V gene has CDR1 SGHVS and CDR2 FQNEAQ. CDR3 in amino acids: CASSQLAGGQVAGELFF. The CDR3 DNA follows: TGTGCCAGCAGTCAACTAGCGGGGGGGCAAGTCGCCGGGGAGCTGTTTTTT.